A single sample gave rise to the 21 T cell receptor beta chains below, sequenced in a study of T cell changes during pregnancy in multiple sclerosis. Libraries were prepared by immunoSEQ multiplex PCR; TCRdb keeps only in-frame clonotypes and omits some of them. Of roughly 30,000 clones detected, about nine tenths appear once; the ten largest clones hold roughly 0.5%. The sequencing here drew on CD4+ T cells from peripheral blood mononuclear cells, taken in the first trimester of pregnancy. Receptor source: a female donor in good health, enrolled as a control in a pregnancy study.

The J gene is TRBJ2-2, the V gene TRBV10-1; TRBD1 agrees at 10 bases. CDR1 and CDR2 (germline): WNHNN, SYGVQD (reference sequence). Unmatched junction bases numbered 3, after V lost 5 bases and J lost 6 bases. CDR3 length: 14 residues. CDR3 nucleotides: TGCGCCAGCAGTCCGGGACAGGGGTCCGGGGAGCTGTTTTTT. Translated: CASSPGQGSGELFF.

The genes are TRBV28 and TRBJ2-7, with D possibly TRBD1 on 6 matching bases. Germline-derived CDR1 and CDR2 are MDHEN and SYDVKM. The CDR3 sequence is 15 residues long. Trimming took 6 bases from V and 6 from J, leaving 21 bases between them. The DNA of the CDR3 is TGTGCCAGCAGCCCGGGACACGGGCTCCAGGGCGAGCAGTACTTC. It yields the protein CASSPGHGLQGEQYF.

This chain connects TRBV6-6 to TRBJ2-1; 9 positions match TRBD1. The trim removed 2 bases at V and 9 bases at J, leaving 5 bases unmatched. There are 14 residues in the CDR3. Germline V CDR1 and CDR2: MNHNY, SVGAGI (reference sequence). CDR3 protein: CASSYGTGKIEQFF. The CDR3 region has the DNA TGTGCCAGCAGTTACGGGACAGGGAAGATTGAGCAGTTCTTC.

The chain recombines TRBV13 with TRBJ2-2; no definite D call. The germline V gene has CDR1 PRHDT and CDR2 FYEKMQ (reference sequence). Trimming removed 8 bases from V and 4 bases from J, with 8 bases in between. The CDR3 totals 12 residues. The CDR3 protein is CASGPGTGELFF. The CDR3 DNA follows: TGTGCCAGCGGTCCCGGCACCGGGGAGCTGTTTTTT.

The chain recombines TRBV30 with TRBJ1-3; D unresolved. Trimming took off 2 bases at V and 4 bases at J, with 9 bases between the two ends. Germline-derived CDR1 and CDR2 are GTSNPN and SVGIG (reference sequence). The CDR3 contains 13 residues. The CDR3 DNA reads TGTGCCTGGAGTTCACAGCTCGGAAACACCATATATTTT. The encoded protein is CAWSSQLGNTIYF.

This chain links TRBV30 with TRBJ1-5; maybe TRBD1 (5 bases). The germline V gene has CDR1 GTSNPN and CDR2 SVGIG (reference sequence). The ends were cut back, 5 bases at V and 4 bases at J, with 12 bases in the middle. The CDR3 contains 13 residues. As DNA, the CDR3 is TGTGCCTGGGCACAGGACGGGAATCAGCCCCAGCATTTT. Its protein product is CAWAQDGNQPQHF.

The rearrangement links TRBV5-5 to TRBJ2-1; D might be TRBD2 (5 bases). V lost 2 bases and J lost 4, with 7 bases in between. CDR3 length: 13 amino acids. The germline V gene has CDR1 SGHKS and CDR2 YYEKEE (reference sequence). The CDR3 spells CASSFGVYNEQFF. DNA of the CDR3: TGTGCCAGCAGCTTCGGGGTTTACAATGAGCAGTTCTTC. The complete variable domain, with remaining parts taken from reference TRBV5-5 and TRBJ2-1, reads DAGVTQSPTHLIKTRGQQVTLRCSPISGHKSVSWYQQVLGQGPQFIFQYYEKEERGRGNFPDRFSARQFPNYSSELNVNALLLGDSALYLCASSFGVYNEQFFGPGTRLTVL.

This rearrangement joins TRBV5-4 to TRBJ1-2, with 7 positions matching TRBD1. The CDR3 covers 13 residues. J gave up 7 bases and V 9 bases, and 12 bases lay outside the gene matches. In germline, CDR1 is SGHNT, CDR2 YYREEE (reference sequence). CDR3 DNA: TGTGCCACCAAGGGACAGAATGGGTTTGGCTACACCTTC. Its protein is CATKGQNGFGYTF.

The chain employs TRBV4-2 and TRBJ2-1; 7 positions agree with TRBD2. The ends lost 1 base at V and 4 bases at J; junction bases unmatched: 7. CDR1 and CDR2 (germline): LGHNA, YNFKEQ. The CDR3 loop spans 16 amino acids. In nucleotides, the CDR3 is TGTGCCAGCAGCCAAGGTTCGGCTAGCGGTTACAATGAGCAGTTCTTC. Amino acids: CASSQGSASGYNEQFF.

The chain is built from TRBV11-2 and TRBJ1-6; no firm D call. The V gene lost 5 bases and the J gene lost 11 bases, with 22 bases spanning the gap. This CDR3 region has 16 residues. CDR1 SGHAT and CDR2 FQNNGV come from the germline V gene. CDR3 coding DNA: TGTGCCAGCAGCCCCGCCGGGTTGGAGGGCAGGCCACCCCTCCACTTT. Translated, it gives CASSPAGLEGRPPLHF.

The chain is built from TRBV28 and TRBJ1-5; 12 nucleotides agree with TRBD1. CDR1 is MDHEN, CDR2 SYDVKM, per germline. With 4 bases clipped from V and 5 bases from J, the junction kept 3 bases outside the gene matches. There are 15 residues in the CDR3. This chain's CDR3 is CASSSGQGADQPQHF. The CDR3 nucleotides are TGTGCCAGCAGTTCGGGACAGGGGGCTGATCAGCCCCAGCATTTT.

J is TRBJ1-3 and V is TRBV29-1, with 7 bases identical to TRBD1. J lost 0 bases, V lost 6 bases, and 5 bases had no gene match. In germline, CDR1 is SQVTM, CDR2 ANQGSEA. This CDR3 region has 14 residues. CDR3 amino acids: CSVSGQNSGNTIYF. As DNA, the CDR3 is TGCAGCGTATCGGGACAGAACTCTGGAAACACCATATATTTT.

The chain combines TRBV9 with TRBJ2-3; 13 bases are a match to TRBD2. Germline loops: CDR1 SGDLS, CDR2 YYNGEE. With V trimmed by 3 bases and J by 5 bases, 0 bases remained unmatched. The CDR3 consists of 14 residues. The CDR3 reads CASSGTSGRDTQYF. The DNA for the CDR3 is TGTGCCAGCAGCGGGACTAGCGGGAGAGATACGCAGTATTTT.

V is TRBV19 and J is TRBJ1-3, with TRBD1 identical over 8 bases. Trimming removed 6 bases from V and 0 bases from J; junction bases left unmatched: 4. The CDR3 extends over 15 amino acids. Germline V gene sequence: CDR1 LNHDA, CDR2 SQIVND (reference sequence). CDR3: CASSDRGSSGNTIYF. CDR3 coding DNA: TGTGCCAGTAGCGACAGGGGCTCCTCTGGAAACACCATATATTTT.

This sequence joins TRBV30 and TRBJ2-1, with 9 bases fitting TRBD1. The V gene end was trimmed by 0 bases and the J gene end by 6 bases; junction bases not matched to a gene: 3. This CDR3 is 14 amino acids long. Germline V CDR1 and CDR2: GTSNPN, SVGIG (reference sequence). CDR3 nucleotide sequence: TGTGCCTGGAGTGTAGGGACAGGGTTCAATGAGCAGTTCTTC. Its translation is CAWSVGTGFNEQFF.

The chain joins TRBV2 to TRBJ1-1; D call uncertain. From germline, CDR1 is SNHLY and CDR2 FYNNEI. The CDR3 loop spans 15 amino acids. V lost 0 bases and J lost 6, with 14 bases in between. As DNA, the CDR3 is TGTGCCAGCAGTGAAGCGGGCAGTAGGGAGCCTGAAGCTTTCTTT. Amino acids: CASSEAGSREPEAFF. Drawing the rest from reference TRBV2 and TRBJ1-1, the complete variable domain is EPEVTQTPSHQVTQMGQEVILRCVPISNHLYFYWYRQILGQKVEFLVSFYNNEISEKSEIFDDQFSVERPDGSNFTLKIRSTKLEDSAMYFCASSEAGSREPEAFFGQGTRLTVV.

The chain combines TRBV5-8 with TRBJ2-7; no reliable D call. Germline loops: CDR1 SGHTS, CDR2 YDEGEE. V was shortened by 0 bases and J by 5 bases, with 18 bases between the two germline ends. This CDR3 is 16 amino acids long. CDR3 sequence (DNA): TGTGCCAGCAGCTTGGATCCATGGCAGGTAAACCACGAGCAGTACTTC. Translated, it gives CASSLDPWQVNHEQYF.

This chain joins TRBV11-2 and TRBJ1-3; D call uncertain. Deletions cut 5 bases from V and 4 bases from J, with 15 bases between. CDR1 and CDR2 (germline): SGHAT, FQNNGV. This CDR3 has 15 amino acids. The CDR3 DNA is TGTGCCAGCAGCCCCTACAGTACGGGGGGAAACACCATATATTTT. As protein: CASSPYSTGGNTIYF.

This clone came up once. The chain couples TRBV30 to TRBJ1-3; perhaps TRBD1 as D (6 bases). CDR3 size: 13 residues. Germline values: CDR1 GTSNPN, CDR2 SVGIG (reference sequence). CDR3: CAGRGDGGNTIYF. CDR3 coding DNA: TGTGCGGGGAGGGGGGACGGTGGAAACACCATATATTTT.

The V gene is TRBV19, the J gene TRBJ2-3, with 8 bases lining up with TRBD2. J gave up 0 bases and V 6 bases, and 8 bases lay outside the gene matches. The length of the CDR3 is 16 residues. The germline CDR1 and CDR2 sequences are LNHDA and SQIVND (reference sequence). CDR3 protein: CASRIRASGSTDTQYF. CDR3 sequence (DNA): TGTGCCAGTAGGATTAGGGCTAGCGGGAGCACAGATACGCAGTATTTT.

V usage is TRBV21-1 and J usage is TRBJ2-3; the table's D call, TRBD2, was not checked against the DNA. TRBV21-1 has pseudogene status. The CDR3 runs to 16 residues. The CDR3 region is CASSARTSGSSDTQYF. DNA of the CDR3: TGTGCCAGCAGCGCTAGGACTAGCGGGAGCTCAGATACGCAGTATTTT.